Listed here are 5 T cell receptor beta chains from one sample, sequenced in a study of siplizumab effects on memory and regulatory T cells. Data came from immunoSEQ multiplex PCR; TCRdb stores just in-frame clones and leaves some out. The data show about 50,000 clones, over 90% seen once. The sample consisted of CD8+ T cells sorted from blood. The receptors stem from a human donor in good health.

The J gene is TRBJ1-1, the V gene TRBV5-1; unclear D gene. The ends were cut back, 0 bases at V and 1 base at J, with 7 bases in the middle. CDR1 SGHRS and CDR2 YFSETQ come from the germline V gene. CDR3 size: 14 residues. This CDR3 is CASSLDSPNTEAFF. The CDR3 DNA reads as TGCGCCAGCAGCTTGGACAGCCCGAACACTGAAGCTTTCTTT.

The rearrangement joins TRBV5-1 to TRBJ2-1; D might be TRBD1 or TRBD2, each matching 5 bases. The CDR3 loop spans 17 amino acids. Trimming pared 4 bases from V and 6 bases from J, leaving 23 bases between. Germline V gives CDR1 SGHRS, CDR2 YFSETQ. CDR3 sequence reads: CASSRWDGTTVTNEQFF. DNA for the CDR3: TGCGCCAGCAGCAGATGGGACGGAACGACTGTAACCAATGAGCAGTTCTTC. The complete variable domain, with remaining parts taken from reference TRBV5-1 and TRBJ2-1, reads KAGVTQTPRYLIKTRGQQVTLSCSPISGHRSVSWYQQTPGQGLQFLFEYFSETQRNKGNFPGRFSGRQFSNSRSEMNVSTLELGDSALYLCASSRWDGTTVTNEQFFGPGTRLTVL.

This clone was seen once. The chain combines TRBV5-6 with TRBJ2-1; D could derive from TRBD1 or TRBD2 (6 bases each). The V gene lost 4 bases and the J gene lost 9 bases, with 11 bases spanning the gap. This CDR3 spans 12 amino acids. Looked up from germline, CDR1 is SGHDT and CDR2 is YYEEEE. In DNA form, the CDR3 reads TGTGCCAGCAGCCCAGGGGACTTTGAGCAGTTCTTC. Residues: CASSPGDFEQFF.

The chain is built from TRBV5-6 and TRBJ2-2, with D uncertain. Trimming removed 1 base from V and 6 bases from J, with 1 base in between. The CDR3 is 11 amino acids. The germline CDR1 and CDR2 sequences are SGHDT and YYEEEE. In nucleotides, the CDR3 is TGTGCCAGCAGCTTGTCCGGGGAGCTGTTTTTT. Protein product: CASSLSGELFF.

This chain joins TRBV5-6 and TRBJ2-7, with 7 bases that match TRBD2. V dropped 5 bases and J dropped 7; count of bases not matched to a gene: 9. The CDR3 sequence is 13 residues long. The germline CDR1 and CDR2 sequences are SGHDT and YYEEEE. In DNA form, the CDR3 reads TGTGCCAGCAGTCTGGGGGGACTACAAGAGCAGTACTTC. Its protein product is CASSLGGLQEQYF. The full variable domain, completed using reference TRBV5-6 and TRBJ2-7, is DAGVTQSPTHLIKTRGQQVTLRCSPKSGHDTVSWYQQALGQGPQFIFQYYEEEERQRGNFPDRFSGHQFPNYSSELNVNALLLGDSALYLCASSLGGLQEQYFGPGTRLTVT.